Below, 3 T cell receptor gamma chains from the same sample are listed, as sequenced in a study of gamma delta lymphoproliferative disorders and STAT genes. TCRdb processed the multiplex PCR reads again with the CATT caller. The table shows about 1,800 gamma-chain clones, with 20% occurring only once. PBMCs from patients and controls supplied the genomic DNA for sequencing. Specimen: blood. The source of these receptors is a human donor in good health.

In the case of this clone: The protein that TCRdb holds for this DNA derives from a much larger clone and differs from the translated DNA at residue 5, which likely indicates a read error; the protein shown here is translated from the DNA. The chain joins TRGV3 to TRGJP2. The J gene, absent from TCRdb, was called here by matching the DNA to germline. Per germline, CDR1 VTNTFY and CDR2 YDVSTARD (reference sequence). V was clipped by 6 bases and J by 6 bases; unmatched bases: 16. This CDR3 region has 16 residues. The CDR3 is CATWKGDRRRDWIKTF. As DNA, the CDR3 is TGTGCCACCTGGAAAGGGGATAGGCGGCGTGATTGGATCAAGACGTTT.

The chain recombines TRGV8 with TRGJP2. Because TCRdb records no J gene, it was assigned here through a match of the DNA to germline. Germline CDR1 VENAVY, CDR2 YDSYNSRV. This CDR3 has 18 residues. Unmatched junction bases numbered 14, after V lost 2 bases and J lost 2 bases. The DNA of the CDR3 is TGTGCCACCTGGGATACTCGCCTGACTCCGAGTAGTGATTGGATCAAGACGTTT. Translated, it gives CATWDTRLTPSSDWIKTF.

Turning to this clone: TCRdb's entry gives the protein of a much larger clone, which mismatches this DNA's translation at residue 5, likely from a read error; the protein reported here is translated from the DNA. Additional DNA sequences in this sample encode the identical CDR3. The chain uses TRGV10 and TRGJ1 or TRGJ2. In the absence of a J gene in TCRdb, the DNA was matched to germline to assign it here. TRGV10 is assigned to the ORF class and has an uncertain function. CDR3 length equals 10 residues. The J segment lost 11 bases and the V segment lost 8 bases, leaving 7 bases of the junction unmatched. CDR3 nucleotides: TGTGCTGCGTGGGAAGGGGAGAAACTCTTT. It yields the protein CAAWEGEKLF.